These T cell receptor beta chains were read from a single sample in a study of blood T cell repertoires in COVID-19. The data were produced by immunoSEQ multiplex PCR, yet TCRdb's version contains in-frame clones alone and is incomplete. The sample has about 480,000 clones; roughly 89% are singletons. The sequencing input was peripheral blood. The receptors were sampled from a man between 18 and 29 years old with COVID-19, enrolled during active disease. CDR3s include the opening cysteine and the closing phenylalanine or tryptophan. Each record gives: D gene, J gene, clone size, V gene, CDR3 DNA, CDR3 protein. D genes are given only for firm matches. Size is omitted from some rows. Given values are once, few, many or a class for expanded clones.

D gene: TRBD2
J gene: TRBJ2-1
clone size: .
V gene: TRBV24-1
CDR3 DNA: TGTGCCACCGCTAGCGGGAGATTCAATGAGCAGTTCTTC
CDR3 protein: CATASGRFNEQFF

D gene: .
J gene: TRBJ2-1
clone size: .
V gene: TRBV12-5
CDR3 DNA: TGTGCTAGTGGTTTGGTACGGGGGAGCTCCTACAATGAGCAGTTCTTC
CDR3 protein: CASGLVRGSSYNEQFF

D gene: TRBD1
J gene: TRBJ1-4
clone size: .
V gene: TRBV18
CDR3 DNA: TGTGCCAGCTCACGTTCAGGGACAGGAAAACTGTTTTTT
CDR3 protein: CASSRSGTGKLFF

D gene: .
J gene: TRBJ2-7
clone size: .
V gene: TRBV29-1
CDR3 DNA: TGCAGCGTTGGCCTAGCATACGAGCAGTACTTC
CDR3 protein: CSVGLAYEQYF

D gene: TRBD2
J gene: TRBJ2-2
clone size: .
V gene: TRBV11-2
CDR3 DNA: TGTGCCAGCAGGCTAGCGGGCACGAACACCGGGGAGCTGTTTTTT
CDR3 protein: CASRLAGTNTGELFF

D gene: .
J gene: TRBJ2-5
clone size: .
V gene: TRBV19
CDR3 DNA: TGTGCCAGTAGTATGAGAACGGGTGGGCAAGAGACCCAGTACTTC
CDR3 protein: CASSMRTGGQETQYF

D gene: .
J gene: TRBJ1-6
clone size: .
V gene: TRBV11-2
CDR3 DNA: TGTGCCAGCAGCTTAGAAGACCGTCTCCTAGGATCACCCCTCCACTTT
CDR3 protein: CASSLEDRLLGSPLHF

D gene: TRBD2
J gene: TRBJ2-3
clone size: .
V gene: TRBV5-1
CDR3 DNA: TGCGCCAGCAGCGCAACCGGGGGGGGCACAGATACGCAGTATTTT
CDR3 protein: CASSATGGGTDTQYF

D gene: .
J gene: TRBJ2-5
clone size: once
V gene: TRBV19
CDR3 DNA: TGTGCCAGTAGTATCAATCAAGAGACCCAGTACTTC
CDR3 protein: CASSINQETQYF

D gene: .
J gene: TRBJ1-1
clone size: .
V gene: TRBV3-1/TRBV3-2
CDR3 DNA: TGTGCCAGCAGCCAAGGACAGTTGAACACTGAAGCTTTCTTT
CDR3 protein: CASSQGQLNTEAFF

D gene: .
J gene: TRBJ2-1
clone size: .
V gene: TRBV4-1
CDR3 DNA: TGCGCCAGCAGCCATCCGGGACTCCTAAGCTCCTACAATGAGCAGTTCTTC
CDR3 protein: CASSHPGLLSSYNEQFF

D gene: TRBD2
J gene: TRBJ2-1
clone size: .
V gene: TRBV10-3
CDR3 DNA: TGTGCCACCGGTAGCGGGAGGATATACAATGAGCAGTTCTTC
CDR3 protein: CATGSGRIYNEQFF

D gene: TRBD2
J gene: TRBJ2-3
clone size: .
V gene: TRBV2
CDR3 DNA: TGTGCCAGCAGTACCGGACTAGCGCGACTTATGAAGACGCAGTATTTT
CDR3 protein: CASSTGLARLMKTQYF

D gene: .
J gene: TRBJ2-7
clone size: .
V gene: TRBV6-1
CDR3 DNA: TGTGCCAGCAGTGAAGGGAAATGGGGGCAGGATATTTCCTACGAGCAGTACTTC
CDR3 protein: CASSEGKWGQDISYEQYF

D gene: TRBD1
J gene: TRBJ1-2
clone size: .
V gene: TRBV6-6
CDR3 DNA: TGTGCCAGCAGTTACTCGGAGGGGGCTACGGGCTACACCTTC
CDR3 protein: CASSYSEGATGYTF

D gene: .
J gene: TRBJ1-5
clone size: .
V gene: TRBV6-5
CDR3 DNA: TGTGCCAGTCGGAGGGTACAGGAGGATCAGCCCCAGCATTTT
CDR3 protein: CASRRVQEDQPQHF

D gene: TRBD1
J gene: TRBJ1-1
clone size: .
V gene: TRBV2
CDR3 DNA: TGTGCCAGCACCAGGACAGGGATGAACACTGAAGCTTTCTTT
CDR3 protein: CASTRTGMNTEAFF

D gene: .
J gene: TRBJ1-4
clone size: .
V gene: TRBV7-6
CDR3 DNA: TGTGCCAGCAGCGCAGACAGGCAGGCTAATGAAAAACTGTTTTTT
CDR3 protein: CASSADRQANEKLFF

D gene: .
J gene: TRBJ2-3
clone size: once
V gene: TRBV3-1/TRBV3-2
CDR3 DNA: TGTGCCAGCAGCCAATACACAGATACGCAGTATTTT
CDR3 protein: CASSQYTDTQYF

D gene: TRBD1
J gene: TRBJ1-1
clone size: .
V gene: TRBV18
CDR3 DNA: TGTGCCAGCTCATCGGGGACAGGGGGCCGGGCCACTGAAGCTTTCTTT
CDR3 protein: CASSSGTGGRATEAFF

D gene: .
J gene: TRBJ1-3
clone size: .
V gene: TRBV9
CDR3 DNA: TGTGCCAGCAGCGTGAAACAGGGCCCTGGAAACACCATATATTTT
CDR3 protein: CASSVKQGPGNTIYF

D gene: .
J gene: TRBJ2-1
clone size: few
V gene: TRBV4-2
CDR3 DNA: TGTGCCAGCAGCCCTGAGGAGGGGAATGAGCAGTTCTTC
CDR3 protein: CASSPEEGNEQFF

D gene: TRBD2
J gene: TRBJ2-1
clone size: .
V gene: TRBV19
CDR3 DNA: TGTGCCAGTAGCTTAAGCGGGAACCAGTACAATGAGCAGTTCTTC
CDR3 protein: CASSLSGNQYNEQFF

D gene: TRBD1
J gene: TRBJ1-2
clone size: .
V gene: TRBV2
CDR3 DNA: TGTGCCAGCAGTGAGGGGACAGGGGCTAGCTACACCTTC
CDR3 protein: CASSEGTGASYTF

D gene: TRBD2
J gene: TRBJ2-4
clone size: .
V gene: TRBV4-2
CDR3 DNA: TGTGCCAGCAGCCCCAAGGGACTAGCGGGATCAGACATTCAGTACTTC
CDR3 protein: CASSPKGLAGSDIQYF

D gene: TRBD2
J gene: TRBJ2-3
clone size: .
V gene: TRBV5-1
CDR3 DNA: TGCGCCAGCAGCTTGGAACTAGCGGGAGTCGAGCCGCAGTATTTT
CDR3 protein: CASSLELAGVEPQYF

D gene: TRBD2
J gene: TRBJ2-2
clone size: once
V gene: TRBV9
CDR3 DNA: TGTGCCAGCAGCGTAGTAAATAGCGGGGACTGGGGGACCGGGGAGCTGTTTTTT
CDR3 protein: CASSVVNSGDWGTGELFF

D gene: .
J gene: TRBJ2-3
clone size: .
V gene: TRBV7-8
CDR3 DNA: TGTGCCAGCAGCTTCGCATACCTAGGTGGCACAGATACGCAGTATTTT
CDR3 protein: CASSFAYLGGTDTQYF

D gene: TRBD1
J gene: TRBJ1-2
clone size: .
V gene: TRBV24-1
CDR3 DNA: TGTGCCACCAGTGATCCCGGGACAGAGTATGGCTACACCTTC
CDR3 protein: CATSDPGTEYGYTF

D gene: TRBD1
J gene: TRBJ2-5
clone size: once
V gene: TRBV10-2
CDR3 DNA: TGCGCCAGCAGTGAGTTGCGACAGGGCCAAGAGACCCAGTACTTC
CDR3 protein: CASSELRQGQETQYF

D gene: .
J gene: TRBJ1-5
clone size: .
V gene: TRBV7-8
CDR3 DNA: TGTGCCAGCAGCTTAAGAGCGGGCAATCAGCCCCAGCATTTT
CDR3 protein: CASSLRAGNQPQHF

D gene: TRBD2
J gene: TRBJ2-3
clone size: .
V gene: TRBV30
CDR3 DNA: TGTGCCTGGAGTATACTAGCGGGAGGAGCAGATACGCAGTATTTT
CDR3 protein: CAWSILAGGADTQYF